This T cell receptor beta chain was sequenced during a study of T cells expressing NK-cell markers. The wider study: Among eight sequenced donors, seven carried HCMV seropositivity while one was seronegative.

Findings of the study overall: Whether expanded NKG2C-expressing T cell clones recognize HCMV is unknown.

UMIs were included in TCR beta cDNA generated by 5'RACE template switching. TCRdb re-called the 5' RACE reads; every CDR3 protein appears as one record, without DNA. The sample shows a few hundred thousand distinct CDR3 sequences, and roughly 5.5% sits with its ten largest clones. With respect to this clonotype: Its antigen is undetermined.

This CDR3 has 12 amino acids. The V call is TRBV12-3 or TRBV12-4, the J call TRBJ2-3; TCRdb outputs TRBD2, but without DNA this stays unchecked. The clonotype comes from a man aged 18-75 years in good health. Source material: blood T cells: a sorted CD56 or NKG2C T cell subset, CD4+ or CD8+ T cells, or bulk PBMC T cells (not recorded which). The CDR3: CASSETRGGLYF.